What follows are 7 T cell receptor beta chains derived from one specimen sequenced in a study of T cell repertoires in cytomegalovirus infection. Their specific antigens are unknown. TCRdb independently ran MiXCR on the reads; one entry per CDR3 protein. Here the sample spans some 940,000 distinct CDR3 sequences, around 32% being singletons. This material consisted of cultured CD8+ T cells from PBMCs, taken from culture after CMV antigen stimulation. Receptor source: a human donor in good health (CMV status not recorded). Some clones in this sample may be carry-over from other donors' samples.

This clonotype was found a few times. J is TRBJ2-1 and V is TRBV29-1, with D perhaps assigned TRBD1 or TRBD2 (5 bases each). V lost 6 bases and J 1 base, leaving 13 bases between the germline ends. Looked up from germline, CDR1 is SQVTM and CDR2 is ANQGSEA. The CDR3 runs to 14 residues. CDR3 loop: CSVGALASYNEQFF. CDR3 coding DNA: TGCAGCGTCGGGGCCCTAGCATCCTACAATGAGCAGTTCTTC.

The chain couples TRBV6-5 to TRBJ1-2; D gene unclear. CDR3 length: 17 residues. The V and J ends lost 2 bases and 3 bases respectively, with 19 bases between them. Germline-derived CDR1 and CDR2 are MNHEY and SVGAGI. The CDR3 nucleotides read TGTGCCAGCAGTTACAACCCACTCTTACCGACTGACTATGGCTACACCTTC. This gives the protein CASSYNPLLPTDYGYTF.

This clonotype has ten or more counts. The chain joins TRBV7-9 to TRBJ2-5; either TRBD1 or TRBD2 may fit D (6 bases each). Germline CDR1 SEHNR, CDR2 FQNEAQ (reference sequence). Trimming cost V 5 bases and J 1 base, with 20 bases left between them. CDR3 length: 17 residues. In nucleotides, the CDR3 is TGTGCCAGCAGCGTTTCAACGTGGGGGGCAGGCCAAGAGACCCAGTACTTC. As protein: CASSVSTWGAGQETQYF.

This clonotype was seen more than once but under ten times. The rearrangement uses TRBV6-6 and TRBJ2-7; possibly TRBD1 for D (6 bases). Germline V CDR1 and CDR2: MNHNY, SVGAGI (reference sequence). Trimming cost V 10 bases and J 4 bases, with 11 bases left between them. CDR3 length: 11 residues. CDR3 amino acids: CATRQAYEQYV. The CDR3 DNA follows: TGTGCCACCCGACAGGCGTACGAGCAGTACGTC.

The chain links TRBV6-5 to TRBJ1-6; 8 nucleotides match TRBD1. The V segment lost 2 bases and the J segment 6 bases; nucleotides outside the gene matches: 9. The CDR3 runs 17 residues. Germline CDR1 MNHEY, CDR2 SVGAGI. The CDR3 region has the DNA TGTGCCAGCAGTTACGGGGCAGGGGGCGTTTTTAATTCACCCCTCCACTTT. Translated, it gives CASSYGAGGVFNSPLHF.

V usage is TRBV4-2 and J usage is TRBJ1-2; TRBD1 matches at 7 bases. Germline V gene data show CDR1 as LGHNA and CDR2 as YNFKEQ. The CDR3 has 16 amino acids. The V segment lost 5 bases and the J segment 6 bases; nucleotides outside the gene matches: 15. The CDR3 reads CASSYSLGAQGDGYTF. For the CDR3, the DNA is TGTGCCAGCAGCTACTCCCTGGGGGCGCAGGGGGATGGCTACACCTTC.

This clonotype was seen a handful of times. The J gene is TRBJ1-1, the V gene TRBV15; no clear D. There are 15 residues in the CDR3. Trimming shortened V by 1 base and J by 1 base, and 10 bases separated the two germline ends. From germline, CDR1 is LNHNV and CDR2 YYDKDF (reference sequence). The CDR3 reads CATSRARGWNTEAFF. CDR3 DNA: TGTGCCACCAGCAGAGCCCGGGGATGGAACACTGAAGCTTTCTTT.